This T cell receptor (beta chain) is drawn from a study of T-cell reconstitution after alpha-beta-depleted transplantation in children (dated by TCRdb to between 2015 and 2016). Regarding the complete study: The study quantitatively tracked T-cell immune reconstitution after TCRalphabeta/CD19-depleted allogeneic hematopoietic cell transplantation in children using TCR repertoire profiling. Overall study outcomes, separate from this receptor: The apparently early alphabetaT-cell count recovery about two months after transplant was reportedly dependent on only several hundred rapidly expanded clones derived from non-depleted graft cells. In some patients, the high TCRbeta diversity seen at day 60 was put down to recipient T cells and intrathymic progenitors that had survived conditioning. The frequencies of hyperexpanded clones fell over the following months, and after one year, T-cell counts and TCRbeta diversity were mostly attributed to newly produced T cells.

V loses 11 bases of germline sequence and J loses 5 bases, and the interval between the two ends is 12 bases. CDR1 and CDR2 were assigned from the germline V gene as ENHRY and SYGVKD. The CDR3 has 12 amino acids, counting the end cysteine and phenylalanine. The read is trimmed to its CDR3 DNA, 36 bases read in frame from base 1. Library preparation was by PCR. Sequenced on an Illumina HiSeq 2500. TCR library preparation used molecular barcoding, with unique molecular identifiers applied to normalize quantification of the TCRbeta repertoire. TCRdb reanalyzed the raw reads on its own, using fastp at Q25 for trimming and MiXCR for clone calling, and kept in-frame beta chains. All rows with the same CDR3 protein become a single entry with the most common DNA and genes. A total of fewer than 350,000 distinct CDR3 sequences appear in this sample, around 7.3% of them only once. In total, the top ten clones hold around 10% of the sample.

For this clonotype: No antigen is known for it. The input lacks base qualities; no much larger clone sits a single base away.

The intended sense of this specimen's treatment or condition label: allogeneic hematopoietic cell transplantation with graft depleted of TCRalphabeta T cells and CD19 B cells. The children who served as transplant recipients had been given grafts of TCRalphabeta/CD19-depleted allogeneic hematopoietic cells. The chain is encoded by TRBV10-3 joined to TRBJ2-2; the D gene cannot be resolved beyond TRBD1 or TRBD2, each matching 7 bases. The material was peripheral blood, obtained 360 days after TCRalphabeta/CD19-depleted stem cell transplant. This receptor was taken from a female patient aged 2 to 10 who had a stem cell transplant for Fanconi anemia, so the T cells may come from the graft donor. For the CDR3, the sequence is CAAGGGTGELFF. The DNA reads TGTGCCGCAGGGGGAGGGACCGGGGAGCTGTTTTTT.